This T cell receptor beta chain was sequenced during a study of chemoradiotherapy in HPV16-positive cancers. The study, taken as a whole, reports: Only two HPV16-positive patients supplied the functional HPV-specificity definition.

This clone turned up a few times. What it recognizes is unknown. The germline V gene encodes CDR1 SQVTM and CDR2 ANQGSEA. V lost 5 bases and J lost 0; bases outside the gene matches: 3. The CDR3 has 13 amino acids. Profiling relied on immunoSEQ multiplex PCR, and the TCRdb table lists in-frame clones only, not all of them. Among some 17,000 clones listed, 85% to 95% were seen once. Source: blood, taken from a patient who underwent chemoradiotherapy. V usage is TRBV29-1 and J usage is TRBJ1-1, with 7 positions matching TRBD1. The receptor comes from a human donor with HPV-associated anogenital cancer. CDR3 sequence: CSVQTGMNTEAFF. DNA of the CDR3: TGCAGCGTTCAGACAGGGATGAACACTGAAGCTTTCTTT.